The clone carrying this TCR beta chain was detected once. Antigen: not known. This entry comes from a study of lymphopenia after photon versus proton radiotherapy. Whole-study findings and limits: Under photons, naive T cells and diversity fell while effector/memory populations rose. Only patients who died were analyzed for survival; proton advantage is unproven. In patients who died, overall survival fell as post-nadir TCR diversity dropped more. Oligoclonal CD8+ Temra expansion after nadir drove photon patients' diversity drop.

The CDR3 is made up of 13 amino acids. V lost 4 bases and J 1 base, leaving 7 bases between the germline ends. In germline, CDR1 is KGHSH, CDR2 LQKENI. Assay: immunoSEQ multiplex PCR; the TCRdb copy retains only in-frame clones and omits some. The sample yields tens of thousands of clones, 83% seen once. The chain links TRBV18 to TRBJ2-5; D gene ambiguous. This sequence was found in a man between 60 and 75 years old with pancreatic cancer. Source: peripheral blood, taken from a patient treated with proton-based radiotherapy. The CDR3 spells CASSRAIQETQYF. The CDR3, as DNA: TGTGCCAGCTCACGGGCTATCCAAGAGACCCAGTACTTC.